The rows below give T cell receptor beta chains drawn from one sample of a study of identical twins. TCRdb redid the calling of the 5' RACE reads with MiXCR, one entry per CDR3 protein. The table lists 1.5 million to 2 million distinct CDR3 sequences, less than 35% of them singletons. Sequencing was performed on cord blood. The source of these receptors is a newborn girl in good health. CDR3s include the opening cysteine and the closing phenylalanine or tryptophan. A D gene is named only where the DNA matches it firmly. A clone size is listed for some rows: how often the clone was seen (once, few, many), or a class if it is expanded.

TGCGCCAGCAGCCAAGAACGGGGGACAGGCATCTATGGCTACACCTTC	CASSQERGTGIYGYTF	TRBJ1-2	TRBV4-1	TRBD1	16	.
TGTGCCAGCAGTTTATTACCTAGCGGACCCCCCTACGAGCAGTACTTC	CASSLLPSGPPYEQYF	TRBJ2-7	TRBV27	TRBD2	16	once
TGTGCCAGCAGCTTAGGGACAGTAACCCATTCAGATACGCAGTATTTT	CASSLGTVTHSDTQYF	TRBJ2-3	TRBV7-9	.	16	.
TGTGCCAGCAGGTTAAGGGGGGGCTCCTACGAGCAGTACTTC	CASRLRGGSYEQYF	TRBJ2-7	TRBV6-2/TRBV6-3	.	14	.
TGTGCCAGCTTGGGACGGCGGGACAATGAGCAGTACTTC	CASLGRRDNEQYF	TRBJ2-7	TRBV2	.	13	.
TGTGCCACCAGTGATCCCGTTAAAGCCCCCTACAATGAGCAGTTCTTC	CATSDPVKAPYNEQFF	TRBJ2-1	TRBV24-1	.	16	.
TGTGCCAGCAGTGAATGGGGTCGGCGTCCTGAAGCTTTCTTT	CASSEWGRRPEAFF	TRBJ1-1	TRBV25-1	.	14	.
TGTGCCAGCAGCCAAGGAACGGTCGCCGAATACGAGCAGTACTTC	CASSQGTVAEYEQYF	TRBJ2-7	TRBV4-2	.	15	few
TGTGCCAGCAAACCAGGGTCAGATACGCAGTATTTT	CASKPGSDTQYF	TRBJ2-3	TRBV12-3/TRBV12-4	.	12	few
TGTGCCAGCAGCCGACGAGCCGGGCTAGCGGTTTACAATGAGCAGTTCTTC	CASSRRAGLAVYNEQFF	TRBJ2-1	TRBV3-1	TRBD2	17	.
TGTGCCTGGAGTGTGGCACTTGACGAGCAGTACTTC	CAWSVALDEQYF	TRBJ2-7	TRBV30	.	12	.
TGTGCCAGCAGCCAAGGGTACAGCATTAATGAAAAACTGTTTTTT	CASSQGYSINEKLFF	TRBJ1-4	TRBV14	.	15	.
TGTGCCAGCAGCCAAGGGAGCGGGAGGAGCTCCTACAATGAGCAGTTCTTC	CASSQGSGRSSYNEQFF	TRBJ2-1	TRBV4-2	TRBD2	17	.
TGTGCCAGCAGACATCAAGCCGTGGAGTACTTC	CASRHQAVEYF	TRBJ2-5	TRBV27	.	11	.
TGCGCCAGCAGACCAGGACTAGCGGGGGGGAACACCGGGGAGCTGTTTTTT	CASRPGLAGGNTGELFF	TRBJ2-2	TRBV10-1	TRBD2	17	once
TGTGCCATCAGTGAAGGGCAGGACCCCTATTTCTATGGCTACACCTTC	CAISEGQDPYFYGYTF	TRBJ1-2	TRBV10-3	.	16	few
TGTGCCAGCAGTTTAAGGGCGGGAAACACCGGGGAGCTGTTTTTT	CASSLRAGNTGELFF	TRBJ2-2	TRBV27	.	15	.
TGCGCCAGCAGCTTACACAGGGACGCTTACGAGCAGTACTTC	CASSLHRDAYEQYF	TRBJ2-7	TRBV5-1	.	14	few
TGTGCCAGCAGCAAAGGGCAGATGGAGAGCTCCTATAATTCACCCCTCCACTTT	CASSKGQMESSYNSPLHF	TRBJ1-6	TRBV21-1	.	18	.
TGTGCCATCAGTAAAGCTGCACTAGACGCTACCAATGAGCAGTTCTTC	CAISKAALDATNEQFF	TRBJ2-1	TRBV10-3	.	16	.
TGCGCCAGCAGCTTCGACAGGGGGCCTTCACCCCTCCACTTT	CASSFDRGPSPLHF	TRBJ1-6	TRBV5-1	TRBD1	14	.
TGCGCCAGCAGCCAAGATCCGAGCGGTCTATCCAATGAGCAGTTCTTC	CASSQDPSGLSNEQFF	TRBJ2-1	TRBV4-1	.	16	.
TGTGCCAGCAGTGAAGGCGGGGTCCTCTATGGCTACACCTTC	CASSEGGVLYGYTF	TRBJ1-2	TRBV6-1	.	14	.
TGTGCCAGCAGCCTGGGACTCTACAATCAGCCCCAGCATTTT	CASSLGLYNQPQHF	TRBJ1-5	TRBV12-3/TRBV12-4	.	14	few
TGTGCCAGCAGTAGAACTAGACTTGCGTACAATGAGCAGTACTTC	CASSRTRLAYNEQYF	TRBJ2-7	TRBV12-3/TRBV12-4	.	15	.
TGTGCCAACAGTTTTGTGTCGACTAGAGGCCATGAGCAGTTCTTC	CANSFVSTRGHEQFF	TRBJ2-1	TRBV12-3/TRBV12-4	.	15	.
TGTGCCAGCTCGGGACTAGGGTCCTACGAGCAGTACTTC	CASSGLGSYEQYF	TRBJ2-7	TRBV9	TRBD2	13	many
TGTGCCAGAACATCTAGTACGGGCCACGAGCAGTACTTC	CARTSSTGHEQYF	TRBJ2-7	TRBV24-1	.	13	few
TGTGCCAGCAGTTACTGGAGGCTAGCGGATACGCAGTATTTT	CASSYWRLADTQYF	TRBJ2-3	TRBV6-2/TRBV6-3	.	14	few
TGTGCCAGCAGTGAAACGGGACGCGGGGTGTCCTACGAGCAGTACTTC	CASSETGRGVSYEQYF	TRBJ2-7	TRBV6-1	.	16	few
TGTGCCAGCAGCCAGGGGGCGACTAGCGCTAAAGAGACCCAGTACTTC	CASSQGATSAKETQYF	TRBJ2-5	TRBV7-2	.	16	few
TGTGCCAGCAGCTTAAACCAGGGAGCCTTCTACAATGAGCAGTTCTTC	CASSLNQGAFYNEQFF	TRBJ2-1	TRBV7-6	.	16	many
TGTGCCAGCAGTTCCCCGCGGCTAGCGGGAACAAATACGCAGTATTTT	CASSSPRLAGTNTQYF	TRBJ2-3	TRBV27	TRBD2	16	.
TGTGCCAGCAGCCACGTGGACAGGGTCTATGGCTACACCTTC	CASSHVDRVYGYTF	TRBJ1-2	TRBV14	TRBD1	14	.
TGTGCCAGCAGTTGGGGACCTACCCGGACCATTCCAAGACTAGCCCCGAATACGCAGTATTTT	CASSWGPTRTIPRLAPNTQYF	TRBJ2-3	TRBV28	TRBD2	21	many
TGTGCCAGCAGTTTATTTGGGCTAGCCCGGAGAGGGAGGGTCAAAAACATTCAGTACTTC	CASSLFGLARRGRVKNIQYF	TRBJ2-4	TRBV27	TRBD2	20	.
TGTGCCAGCTCACCAGGGACAGGGACCACAGATACGCAGTATTTT	CASSPGTGTTDTQYF	TRBJ2-3	TRBV18	TRBD1	15	.
TGCGCCAGCAGCGGGGACAGGTACAACAATGAGCAGTTCTTC	CASSGDRYNNEQFF	TRBJ2-1	TRBV5-1	TRBD1	14	many
TGCAGTGCTAGAGATCCCCGACAGGGGGCAGATACGCAGTATTTT	CSARDPRQGADTQYF	TRBJ2-3	TRBV20-1	TRBD1	15	once
TGTGCCGTCCTAGCGGGGGGCGCCTACGAGCAGTACTTC	CAVLAGGAYEQYF	TRBJ2-7	TRBV2	TRBD2	13	few
TGTGCCAGCAGTTGGGGTGGACCACGCACAGATACGCAGTATTTT	CASSWGGPRTDTQYF	TRBJ2-3	TRBV12-3/TRBV12-4	.	15	few
TGTGCCAGCAGTTTAGACCAGGGGGTCTACGAGCAGTACTTC	CASSLDQGVYEQYF	TRBJ2-7	TRBV12-3/TRBV12-4	TRBD1	14	many